This T cell receptor (beta chain) stems from a study of blood T cell repertoires in COVID-19. As for the study in general: The samples span acute and convalescent COVID-19 from the United States, Italy and Spain. PBMCs, B-cell-depleted T cells, or T cells were the source of the cDNA or gDNA that made up the material.

This clone was detected only a few times. Original analysis: Counts of nucleated cells, estimated from reference gene primer amplification, were obtained. Assay: immunoSEQ multiplex PCR; the TCRdb copy retains only in-frame clones and omits some. V and J calls and clone size follow that table, whereas D and trimming were derived from the DNA. The sample holds about 170,000 clones, 65% to 85% seen once. The germline V and J ends were trimmed by 2 bases and 3 bases, with 11 bases remaining between them. The germline V gene has CDR1 LGHDT and CDR2 YNNKEL (reference sequence). This CDR3 spans 14 amino acids.

Material: peripheral blood. The gene calls are TRBV3-1 (or the pseudogene TRBV3-2) and TRBJ2-7; D may be TRBD2 (5 bases). The sequence derives from a human donor with acute or convalescent COVID-19. The donor label of this sample is uncertain. CDR3: CASSQSRGYYEQYF. CDR3 DNA: TGTGCCAGCAGCCAAAGTCGAGGGTACTACGAGCAGTACTTC.